A single sample gave rise to the 17 T cell receptor beta chains below, sequenced in a study of T cell repertoires in cytomegalovirus infection. TCRdb fed the reads into MiXCR, producing one record per CDR3 protein. The sample consists of roughly 990,000 distinct CDR3 sequences, approximately 30% of them appearing once. These receptors have no known antigen. The sequenced sample was cultured CD8+ T cells from PBMCs, obtained from culture after CMV antigen stimulation. These TCRs come from a human donor in good health (CMV status not recorded). Some clones in this sample may be carry-over from other donors' samples.

This clonotype was seen more than once but under ten times. The chain is built from TRBV10-3 and TRBJ1-5; D is unresolved. Per the germline V gene, CDR1 is ENHRY and CDR2 is SYGVKD. The CDR3 loop spans 12 amino acids. Trimming shortened V by 0 bases and J by 9 bases, and 6 bases separated the two germline ends. The CDR3 reads CAISESSMPQHF. The CDR3 nucleotides read TGTGCCATCAGTGAGTCAAGTATGCCCCAGCATTTT.

This clonotype appeared many times. This chain uses TRBV7-6 with TRBJ1-2; 10 bases agree with TRBD1. The germline V gene encodes CDR1 SGHVS and CDR2 FNYEAQ. The CDR3 sequence is 14 residues long. After removal of 5 bases from V and 6 bases from J, the junction contained 6 bases not matched to a gene. The CDR3 protein is CASSARQGANGYTF. The CDR3 DNA reads TGTGCCAGCAGCGCTAGACAGGGGGCGAATGGCTACACCTTC.

J is TRBJ1-2 and V is TRBV6-2 or TRBV6-3; perhaps TRBD1 as D (6 bases). Germline V CDR1 and CDR2: MNHEY, SVGEGT. V lost 2 bases and J lost 3, with 16 bases in between. The CDR3 is 16 amino acids. This CDR3 is CASSYPWTAPDYGYTF. DNA of the CDR3: TGTGCCAGCAGTTACCCCTGGACAGCGCCGGACTATGGCTACACCTTC.

This clonotype was found many times. V usage is TRBV12-5 and J usage is TRBJ2-1; D call uncertain. V shed 0 bases and J shed 4 bases, with 19 bases lying between them. The CDR3 extends over 18 amino acids. CDR1 LGHNT and CDR2 FRNRAP come from the germline V gene. CDR3 DNA: TGTGCTAGTGGTTTGGTACTTCAGGACCGAACAACGTACAATGAGCAGTTCTTC. Translation gives CASGLVLQDRTTYNEQFF. The full variable domain, in which reference TRBV12-5 and TRBJ2-1 provide the parts outside the CDR3, is DARVTQTPRHKVTEMGQEVTMRCQPILGHNTVFWYRQTMMQGLELLAYFRNRAPLDDSGMPKDRFSAEMPDATLATLKIQPSEPRDSAVYFCASGLVLQDRTTYNEQFFGPGTRLTVL.

The V call is TRBV2, the J call TRBJ2-2; 10 nucleotides align to TRBD1. This CDR3 spans 15 amino acids. With V trimmed by 10 bases and J by 0 bases, 5 bases remained unmatched. Germline CDR1 SNHLY, CDR2 FYNNEI. Here the CDR3 DNA reads TGTGCCACCCTGGGGACAGGGGCGAACACCGGGGAGCTGTTTTTT. Translation gives CATLGTGANTGELFF.

The J gene is TRBJ2-7, the V gene TRBV24-1, with D possibly being TRBD1 (6 bases). The germline CDR1 and CDR2 sequences are KGHDR and SFDVKD. CDR3 size: 19 residues. V lost 5 bases to trimming and J lost 1 base, with 26 bases between them. The chain's CDR3 is CATSGDRDRFPSSSYEQYF. The CDR3 DNA sequence: TGTGCCACCAGTGGGGACCGAGACAGGTTCCCCAGTAGTTCCTACGAGCAGTACTTC.

This chain connects TRBV19 to TRBJ2-2; 7 bases match TRBD1. The CDR3 spans 18 residues. J was trimmed by 5 bases and V by 2 bases; bases with no gene match: 14. CDR1 is LNHDA, CDR2 SQIVND, per germline (reference sequence). CDR3 protein: CASSIFILGRGWTGELFF. CDR3 coding DNA: TGTGCCAGTAGTATATTTATTCTTGGCAGGGGGTGGACCGGGGAGCTGTTTTTT.

This clonotype turned up a few times. This chain uses TRBV29-1 with TRBJ1-5; no reliable D call. Trimming took 3 bases from V and 7 from J, leaving 13 bases between them. From germline, CDR1 is SQVTM and CDR2 ANQGSEA. The CDR3 runs 13 residues. The CDR3 spells CSVEGGFGQPQHF. CDR3 coding DNA: TGCAGCGTTGAGGGAGGGTTTGGGCAGCCCCAGCATTTT.

In DNA, the CDR3 is TGTGCCAGCAGCTTTGTGAGCAGCGAAGCTTTCTTT. It codes for CASSFVSSEAFF. The V gene is TRBV5-4, the J gene TRBJ1-1; D uncertain. The V gene's germline CDR1 is SGHNT and CDR2 YYREEE (reference sequence). V lost 2 bases to trimming and J lost 8 bases, with 10 bases between them. The CDR3 runs 12 residues.

This clonotype was counted at least ten times. The gene calls are TRBV7-2 and TRBJ1-2; weak D call: TRBD1 (6 bases). The CDR3 runs 15 residues. CDR1 SGHTA and CDR2 FQGNSA come from the germline V gene. The germline V and J ends were trimmed by 2 bases and 0 bases, with 10 bases remaining between them. In DNA form, the CDR3 reads TGTGCCAGCAGCTTACTAGGGGGGGCTAACTATGGCTACACCTTC. It encodes CASSLLGGANYGYTF.

The chain carries TRBV20-1 and TRBJ1-3; D gene unclear. Germline CDR1 reads DFQATT; CDR2 reads SNEGSKA (reference sequence). Trimming stripped 3 bases from V and 0 bases from J, with 9 bases between. There are 14 residues in the CDR3. The CDR3 nucleotides are TGCAGTGCTAGGCAGGCGTACTCTGGAAACACCATATATTTT. Translation gives CSARQAYSGNTIYF.

In its sample, this clonotype was seen many times. This chain connects TRBV6-1 to TRBJ2-3, with D tentatively TRBD2 (5 bases). V lost 5 bases, J lost 6 bases, and 9 bases lay in between. This CDR3 is built from 12 residues. Germline CDR1 is MNHNS and CDR2 is SASEGT. The CDR3 nucleotides read TGTGCCAGCAGTCCCAGGAGGGATACGCAGTATTTT. Protein product: CASSPRRDTQYF.

The rearrangement uses TRBV27 and TRBJ2-3, with D perhaps TRBD2 (5 bases). V was shortened by 3 bases and J by 4 bases, with 14 bases between the two germline ends. The CDR3 contains 15 residues. Per the germline V gene, CDR1 is MNHEY and CDR2 is SMNVEV (reference sequence). This CDR3 reads CASSFHSYGADTQYF. DNA of the CDR3: TGTGCCAGCAGTTTCCACAGTTACGGGGCAGATACGCAGTATTTT.

This CDR3 reads CASSLIPWASGGGETQYF. The CDR3 DNA sequence: TGTGCCAGCAGCTTAATACCCTGGGCTAGCGGGGGGGGAGAGACCCAGTACTTC. The V and J genes are TRBV7-3 and TRBJ2-5; 12 positions agree with TRBD2. Losses at the gene ends were 1 base for V and 4 bases for J; bases not matched to a gene: 10. Germline lookup yields CDR1 SGHTA and CDR2 FQGTGA. CDR3 size: 18 residues.

This clonotype was found a few times. This rearrangement joins TRBV4-1 to TRBJ1-2; 7 nucleotides agree with TRBD1. V gave up 4 bases and J gave up 4 bases; unmatched junction bases: 9. The CDR3 extends over 15 amino acids. Germline loops: CDR1 MGHRA, CDR2 YSYEKL. CDR3 region: CASSPNRGFGYGYTF. CDR3 DNA sequence: TGCGCCAGCAGCCCTAACAGGGGCTTCGGCTATGGCTACACCTTC.

This clonotype showed up many times. The genes are TRBV7-2 and TRBJ2-7; D may match TRBD1 or TRBD2 (5 bases each). Trimming shortened V by 0 bases and J by 0 bases, and 9 bases separated the two germline ends. The CDR3 is 15 amino acids. The germline V gene encodes CDR1 SGHTA and CDR2 FQGNSA. CDR3 in DNA: TGTGCCAGCAGCTTAGCCGGGGCTAGCTCCTACGAGCAGTACTTC. Amino acid sequence: CASSLAGASSYEQYF.

The chain recombines TRBV28 with TRBJ1-2; tentatively, D is TRBD1 (6 bases). V lost 7 bases and J 5 bases, leaving 20 bases between the germline ends. From germline, CDR1 is MDHEN and CDR2 SYDVKM. This CDR3 comprises 15 residues. CDR3 coding DNA: TGTGCCAGCATCCCCGGCGGGGGCCGGTATTATGGCTACACCTTC. Translated, it gives CASIPGGGRYYGYTF.